The 29 T cell receptor beta chains below were found in one sample sequenced in a study of blood T cells in healthy people across ages. A second PCR, run for roughly 7 to 11 cycles, used a sample-barcoded 5' primer plus a J-beta primer mix. TCRdb independently ran MiXCR on the 5' RACE reads; one entry per CDR3 protein. The repertoire holds some 860,000 distinct CDR3 sequences, with 56% as singletons. Sequencing was done on a sample of blood. These receptors all stem from a man in his forties in good health.

The genes are TRBV28 and TRBJ2-7, with 8 bases that match TRBD1. The CDR3 spans 14 residues. Germline lookup yields CDR1 MDHEN and CDR2 SYDVKM. V lost 7 bases to trimming and J lost 2 bases; unmatched junction nucleotides: 7. DNA for the CDR3: TGTGCCAGCATGGGGGGACAGGAAGCCTACGAGCAGTACTTC. It is translated as CASMGGQEAYEQYF.

A few counts support this clonotype. The chain uses TRBV20-1 and TRBJ2-7; D may be TRBD1 (6 bases). CDR1 and CDR2 from the germline V gene are DFQATT and SNEGSKA (reference sequence). Trimming left V 7 bases short and J 2 bases short, with 15 bases between. This CDR3 contains 13 residues. The CDR3 sequence is CSVIDRSPYEQYF. The CDR3 DNA reads as TGCAGTGTGATCGACAGGTCCCCCTACGAGCAGTACTTC.

About this clonotype itself: At one boundary the junction diverges from the germline segment, which might be a read error. The genes are TRBV12-3 or TRBV12-4 and TRBJ2-1; D may be TRBD1 or TRBD2 (5 bases each). The CDR3 runs 14 residues. In DNA form, the CDR3 reads TGTGCCAGCAGTTTAGCGAGGGGCCTCAATGTGCAGTTCTTC. As protein: CASSLARGLNVQFF.

The V gene is TRBV21-1, the J gene TRBJ2-3. TRBV21-1 is classified as a pseudogene. The CDR3 is made up of 16 amino acids. CDR3 sequence reads: CASSKVSQPHTDTQYF. The CDR3, as DNA: TGTGCCAGCAGCAAAGTTAGCCAACCGCACACAGATACGCAGTATTTT.

The chain uses TRBV27 and TRBJ2-3; TRBD1 aligns across 9 bases. The J segment lost 3 bases and the V segment lost 5 bases, leaving 9 bases of the junction unmatched. Germline loops: CDR1 MNHEY, CDR2 SMNVEV (reference sequence). The CDR3 sequence is 16 residues long. The CDR3 sequence is CASSVTGGGGTDTQYF. In DNA, the CDR3 is TGTGCCAGCAGTGTAACAGGGGGCGGCGGGACAGATACGCAGTATTTT.

This chain connects TRBV5-6 to TRBJ2-7, with D possibly being TRBD1 or TRBD2 (5 bases each). V lost 4 bases to trimming and J lost 0 bases, with 14 bases between them. Germline-derived CDR1 and CDR2 are SGHDT and YYEEEE. This CDR3 comprises 15 residues. The CDR3: CASSNQGASSYEQYF. The CDR3 region has the DNA TGTGCCAGCAGCAACCAGGGAGCAAGCTCCTACGAGCAGTACTTC.

In its sample, this clonotype was seen a few times. The J gene is TRBJ2-7, the V gene TRBV3-1, with TRBD2 as a possible D gene (6 bases). From germline, CDR1 is LGHDT and CDR2 YNNKEL (reference sequence). The CDR3 is made up of 16 amino acids. The V end lost 0 bases, the J end lost 7 bases, and 19 bases lay between the germline ends. CDR3 sequence reads: CASSQDKRAAKNEQYF. The CDR3, as DNA: TGTGCCAGCAGCCAAGACAAGCGGGCAGCGAAGAATGAGCAGTACTTC.

This clonotype appeared many times. The chain joins TRBV5-1 to TRBJ2-5; D not resolved. The CDR3 is 13 amino acids. Trimming stripped 4 bases from V and 2 bases from J, with 9 bases between. Germline-derived CDR1 and CDR2 are SGHRS and YFSETQ. CDR3 in amino acids: CASSTQPQETQYF. The CDR3 bases are TGCGCCAGCAGCACACAGCCGCAAGAGACCCAGTACTTC.

There are a few counts of this clonotype. The V call is TRBV29-1, the J call TRBJ1-2; D uncertain. The CDR3 consists of 12 residues. Trimming pared 4 bases from V and 4 bases from J, leaving 10 bases between. Germline V lookup: CDR1 SQVTM, CDR2 ANQGSEA. Written as DNA, the CDR3 is TGCAGCGTTGCCCAGGATGGCTATGGCTACACCTTC. This encodes CSVAQDGYGYTF.

The chain couples TRBV12-3 or TRBV12-4 to TRBJ2-1, with 8 bases that match TRBD2. This CDR3 has 15 amino acids. V gave up 6 bases and J gave up 5 bases; unmatched junction bases: 9. CDR3 bases: TGTGCCAGCAGCCAGGGGACTAGGGTCGACAATGAGCAGTTCTTC. This codes for CASSQGTRVDNEQFF.

This clonotype came up once. The V call is TRBV15, the J call TRBJ1-1; D remains unclear. The CDR3 covers 18 residues. V was shortened by 3 bases and J by 0 bases, with 20 bases between the two germline ends. Per germline, CDR1 LNHNV and CDR2 YYDKDF (reference sequence). CDR3 bases: TGTGCCACCAGCAGCACCCTTAGCGGGGTTCGCATGAACACTGAAGCTTTCTTT. Its protein is CATSSTLSGVRMNTEAFF.

V and J are TRBV3-1 and TRBJ2-5; 8 bases map to TRBD2. V was clipped by 1 base and J by 11 bases; unmatched bases: 12. Germline assignment: CDR1 LGHDT and CDR2 YNNKEL (reference sequence). The CDR3 extends over 15 amino acids. This CDR3 is CASSQASGRVGGQYF. The CDR3 DNA follows: TGTGCCAGCAGCCAAGCTAGCGGGCGGGTAGGGGGGCAGTACTTC.

The rearrangement joins TRBV21-1 to TRBJ2-3; the table's D call, TRBD2, was not checked against the DNA. TRBV21-1 is a known pseudogene. The CDR3 totals 17 residues. The CDR3 spells CASGLAGGLDRPNTQYF. The CDR3 DNA follows: TGTGCCAGCGGACTAGCGGGGGGTTTGGACCGCCCAAATACGCAGTATTTT.

The V and J genes are TRBV6-2 or TRBV6-3 and TRBJ2-1, with 9 positions matching TRBD1. This CDR3 is 14 amino acids long. Germline CDR1 reads MNHEY; CDR2 reads SVGEGT. Trimming at V came to 6 bases and at J to 4 bases, leaving 4 bases not matched to a gene. The CDR3 sequence: CASRPGQGYNEQFF. CDR3 nucleotides: TGTGCCAGCAGGCCGGGACAGGGTTACAATGAGCAGTTCTTC.

This clonotype appeared once. The J gene is TRBJ2-7, the V gene TRBV3-1; 7 nucleotides line up with TRBD1. The CDR3 runs 17 residues. In germline, CDR1 is LGHDT, CDR2 YNNKEL (reference sequence). Trimming cost V 0 bases and J 2 bases; bases outside gene matches: 10. This CDR3 reads CASSQDPRWDRTYEQYF. The CDR3 DNA is TGTGCCAGCAGCCAAGATCCCCGTTGGGACAGAACCTACGAGCAGTACTTC.

The genes are TRBV27 and TRBJ2-1, with TRBD2 identical over 11 bases. CDR3 length equals 14 residues. V trimming: 5 bases; J trimming: 9 bases; junction bases outside the gene matches: 6. Germline values: CDR1 MNHEY, CDR2 SMNVEV (reference sequence). The CDR3 loop reads CASSNSGGAFEQFF. The DNA of the CDR3 is TGTGCCAGCAGTAATAGCGGGGGGGCCTTTGAGCAGTTCTTC.

This chain links TRBV5-1 with TRBJ1-1, with 10 bases matching TRBD1. CDR1 is SGHRS, CDR2 YFSETQ, per germline. V shed 3 bases and J 1 base; nucleotides not matched to a gene: 6. This CDR3 is built from 16 residues. The chain's CDR3 is CASSSTTGGTNTEAFF. CDR3 DNA: TGCGCCAGCAGCTCGACGACAGGGGGCACGAACACTGAAGCTTTCTTT.

J is TRBJ2-5 and V is TRBV6-2 or TRBV6-3; 8 nucleotides line up with TRBD2. The CDR3 has 12 residues. Germline V gene lookup returns CDR1 MNHEY and CDR2 SVGEGT. Unmatched junction bases numbered 11, after V lost 9 bases and J lost 11 bases. CDR3 DNA: TGTGCCAGTAATAGCGGGGACATCAAGCAGTACTTC. Translating it yields CASNSGDIKQYF.

This chain joins TRBV7-7 and TRBJ2-2; 9 positions agree with TRBD1. Germline V gene sequence: CDR1 SSHAT, CDR2 FNYEAQ (reference sequence). This CDR3 contains 14 residues. Losses at the gene ends were 5 bases for V and 4 bases for J; bases not matched to a gene: 2. The CDR3 loop is CASSPGQGTGELFF. In DNA form, the CDR3 reads TGTGCCAGCAGCCCGGGACAGGGCACCGGGGAGCTGTTTTTT.

This clonotype has more than one count but fewer than ten. This rearrangement joins TRBV29-1 to TRBJ1-2; a weak D match, TRBD1 (5 bases). With 5 bases removed from V and 5 bases from J, the gap between germline ends came to 18 bases. Germline lookup yields CDR1 SQVTM and CDR2 ANQGSEA. This CDR3 is 14 amino acids long. The CDR3 spells CSVLRVGQGYGYTF. As DNA, the CDR3 is TGCAGCGTTCTTCGAGTGGGGCAGGGATATGGCTACACCTTC.

This clonotype occurred a few times. V is TRBV20-1 and J is TRBJ2-4, with 11 bases lining up with TRBD1. V lost 2 bases to trimming and J lost 8 bases; unmatched junction nucleotides: 5. The germline V gene encodes CDR1 DFQATT and CDR2 SNEGSKA (reference sequence). The CDR3 runs to 14 residues. The CDR3 protein is CSARPDRGLDIQYF. CDR3 DNA sequence: TGCAGTGCTAGACCGGACAGGGGGCTTGACATTCAGTACTTC.

This clonotype was observed a handful of times. The gene calls are TRBV4-2 and TRBJ2-5, with 9 bases fitting TRBD1. The CDR3 is 16 amino acids. The trim removed 1 base at V and 5 bases at J, leaving 8 bases unmatched. Per germline, CDR1 LGHNA and CDR2 YNFKEQ. CDR3 protein: CASSQGGTGKLETQYF. In DNA, the CDR3 is TGTGCCAGCAGCCAAGGAGGGACAGGGAAGTTGGAGACCCAGTACTTC.

This clonotype was recorded a few times. CDR3: CASSLTLAGERETQYF. The CDR3 bases are TGTGCCAGCAGCTTAACGTTGGCCGGTGAAAGAGAGACCCAGTACTTC. The V gene is TRBV7-3, the J gene TRBJ2-5; D is unresolved. The CDR3 has 16 amino acids. Per the germline V gene, CDR1 is SGHTA and CDR2 is FQGTGA. V was trimmed by 0 bases and J by 4 bases, leaving 15 bases between them. Full variable domain (rest looked up from reference TRBV7-3 and TRBJ2-5): GAGVSQTPSNKVTEKGKYVELRCDPISGHTALYWYRQSLGQGPEFLIYFQGTGAADDSGLPNDRFFAVRPEGSVSTLKIQRTERGDSAVYLCASSLTLAGERETQYFGPGTRLLVL.

The chain is built from TRBV21-1 and TRBJ2-5; the table gives TRBD1 as D, unverified against the DNA. TRBV21-1 is a known pseudogene. CDR3 length: 14 amino acids. CDR3 amino acids: CASSKEATSGEQYF. The CDR3 coding sequence is TGTGCCAGCAGCAAAGAAGCTACCTCGGGGGAGCAGTACTTC.

There are a few counts of this clonotype. This chain joins TRBV10-2 and TRBJ2-5, with 13 bases matching TRBD2. This CDR3 is 16 amino acids long. Germline V gene data show CDR1 as WSHSY and CDR2 as SAAADI. V was clipped by 5 bases and J by 4 bases; unmatched bases: 7. The CDR3 DNA is TGCGCCAGCAGTCACGGACTAGCGGGAGAGGGAGAGACCCAGTACTTC. The encoded protein is CASSHGLAGEGETQYF.

The chain employs TRBV2 and TRBJ1-4; TRBD1 matches at 8 bases. Germline assignment: CDR1 SNHLY and CDR2 FYNNEI. This CDR3 has 14 amino acids. The V segment lost 8 bases and the J segment 1 base; nucleotides outside the gene matches: 3. CDR3 nucleotides: TGTGCCAGCTTTGGACAGGGAACTAATGAAAAACTGTTTTTT. It translates to CASFGQGTNEKLFF.

The V gene is TRBV6-5, the J gene TRBJ2-3; 11 bases fit TRBD2. With 4 bases clipped from V and 2 bases from J, the junction kept 5 bases outside the gene matches. The CDR3 spans 16 residues. CDR1 MNHEY and CDR2 SVGAGI come from the germline V gene. In DNA form, the CDR3 reads TGTGCCAGCAGTTCTTATAGCGGGGGGGCCACAGATACGCAGTATTTT. This translates into CASSSYSGGATDTQYF.

This clonotype showed up just a few times. V and J are TRBV15 and TRBJ2-1; possible D gene TRBD1, 6 bases. The germline gives CDR1 LNHNV, CDR2 YYDKDF (reference sequence). V lost 6 bases, J lost 6 bases, and 12 bases lay in between. CDR3 length equals 13 residues. For the CDR3, the DNA is TGTGCCACCAGGGACAGAGGGTTCAATGAGCAGTTCTTC. Translated, it gives CATRDRGFNEQFF.

The V call is TRBV3-1, the J call TRBJ1-5, with 9 bases matching TRBD1. The CDR3 is made up of 14 amino acids. Trimming took 8 bases from V and 4 from J; bases not matched to a gene: 6. CDR1 and CDR2 (germline): LGHDT, YNNKEL (reference sequence). DNA of the CDR3: TGTGCCAGCGGCACGGACAGGGGTAATCAGCCCCAGCATTTT. Its protein is CASGTDRGNQPQHF.